This T cell receptor (beta chain) comes out of a study of regulatory T cells in long-lasting Graves disease. General study results and limits: TCR diversity was lower in persistent Graves' patients (versus newly diagnosed ones).

As for time point: newly diagnosed GD, antithyroid drugs for less than 3 months. Following extraction of RNA from PBMCs, that RNA was used to make the TCR library. This clonotype was observed at least ten times. Its antigen is unknown. Building the TCR beta libraries relied on iRepertoire HTBI primers, and CDR3 regions underwent Arm-PCR. Via MiXCR, TCRdb re-called the multiplex PCR reads, giving one row per CDR3 protein. The sample contains roughly 420,000 distinct CDR3 sequences, 14% of which appear only once. The CDR3 runs 15 residues. J was trimmed by 5 bases and V by 6 bases; bases with no gene match: 9. These records were also assigned to another study, of T cells in Graves' hyperthyroidism and ophthalmopathy. As that report states: Patients aged 18 to 65 with hyperthyroidism were newly diagnosed, with duration under 2 months. First-round RT-PCR targeting the TCR CDR3 was performed with the HTBI primer set.

The V call is TRBV12-3 or TRBV12-4, the J call TRBJ2-1; 8 bases agree with TRBD2. Material: peripheral blood mononuclear cells (PBMCs), obtained at new diagnosis, from a patient treated with antithyroid drugs. The clonotype was recovered from a woman aged 50 to 65 with Graves disease. The CDR3 DNA is TGTGCCAGCAGGTCGTCCAGCGGGAGCCACAATGAGCAGTTCTTC. It is translated as CASRSSSGSHNEQFF.